This T cell receptor (beta chain) was captured by sequencing in a study of technical replicates of blood from a handful of donors. There are 13 residues in the CDR3. Germline CDR1 reads MNHNS; CDR2 reads SASEGT. V was pared by 1 base and J by 3 bases, with 4 bases between. TCRdb's copy holds only in-frame clones and misses some; the assay was immunoSEQ multiplex PCR. The sample has about 76,000 clones; roughly 90% are singletons. The sequenced sample was T cells isolated from PBMCs. The rearrangement uses TRBV6-1 and TRBJ2-1, with unresolved D. This clonotype originated in a human donor in good health. CDR3 in amino acids: CASSEGYYNEQFF. CDR3 coding DNA: TGTGCCAGCAGTGAAGGTTACTACAATGAGCAGTTCTTC.